This TCR beta chain originates from a study of T-cell reconstitution after alpha-beta-depleted transplantation in children. Preparation of the TCRbeta library was carried out with unique molecular identifiers. MiXCR, run by TCRdb on the PCR reads, gives a single entry per CDR3 protein. The sample includes about 500,000 distinct CDR3 sequences, 30% to 35% seen only once; the top ten take around 2.4%. Germline assignment: CDR1 SQVTM and CDR2 ANQGSEA. The CDR3 is made up of 12 amino acids. The V and J ends lost 3 bases and 4 bases, in that order; junction bases with no gene match: 2. The chain combines TRBV29-1 with TRBJ2-5; 7 bases are shared with TRBD2. The sequence was obtained from a human donor who donated a stem cell graft to a child with aplastic anemia. The sample in question was PBMCs from the stem cell graft donor, obtained from the stem cell graft. The CDR3 here is CSVDSGIETQYF. The CDR3 nucleotides read TGCAGCGTTGACAGCGGGATAGAGACCCAGTACTTC. Based on the CDR3 plus reference TRBV29-1 and TRBJ2-5, the full variable domain is SAVISQKPSRDICQRGTSLTIQCQVDSQVTMMFWYRQQPGQSLTLIATANQGSEATYESGFVIDKFPISRPNLTFSTLTVSNMSPEDSSIYLCSVDSGIETQYFGPGTRLLVL.